Shown below are 9 T cell receptor beta chains from a single sample sequenced in a study of blood T cell repertoires in COVID-19. Sequencing used immunoSEQ multiplex PCR; TCRdb keeps in-frame clones, though not all of them. The data contain some 270,000 clones, roughly 88% of them singletons. Input material: PBMCs or T cells enriched from blood (not recorded which). These TCRs come from a woman between 25 and 40 years old who had recovered from COVID-19.

The count of this clone is one. The rearrangement joins TRBV3-1 (or the pseudogene TRBV3-2) to TRBJ2-1; 12 bases are a match to TRBD2. The V gene's germline CDR1 is LGHDT and CDR2 YNNKEL (reference sequence). V lost 4 bases to trimming and J lost 3 bases; unmatched junction nucleotides: 4. The CDR3 has 16 amino acids. CDR3 nucleotides: TGTGCCAGCAGCCCCCGGACTAGCGGGGACTACAATGAGCAGTTCTTC. Its translation: CASSPRTSGDYNEQFF.

The chain has TRBV5-1 and TRBJ1-2, with TRBD1 identical over 9 bases. The length of the CDR3 is 12 residues. The V segment lost 6 bases and the J segment 14 bases; nucleotides outside the gene matches: 11. The germline CDR1 and CDR2 sequences are SGHRS and YFSETQ. CDR3 sequence reads: CASTEPQGAVTF. CDR3 DNA: TGCGCCAGCACCGAACCACAGGGGGCGGTAACCTTC.

The chain links TRBV27 to TRBJ2-7, with TRBD2 as a possible D gene (6 bases). V lost 4 bases and J lost 7, with 20 bases in between. The CDR3 loop spans 15 amino acids. The germline V gene encodes CDR1 MNHEY and CDR2 SMNVEV (reference sequence). This CDR3 is CASSWVSGDAEEQYF. The CDR3 DNA reads as TGTGCCAGCAGTTGGGTTAGCGGTGATGCGGAAGAGCAGTACTTC.

This clone was seen a handful of times. CDR3 in amino acids: CASSLWGDVNEKLFF. Written as DNA, the CDR3 is TGCGCCAGCAGCTTATGGGGAGATGTAAATGAAAAACTGTTTTTT. The genes are TRBV5-1 and TRBJ1-4; no reliable D call. In germline, CDR1 is SGHRS, CDR2 YFSETQ. The CDR3 consists of 15 residues. The V end lost 2 bases, the J end lost 5 bases, and 13 bases lay between the germline ends.

CDR3 bases: TGTGCCAGCATTGGGGGGTCGTTCTACGAGCAGTACTTC. Its protein product is CASIGGSFYEQYF. This chain joins TRBV6-5 and TRBJ2-7; tentative D call: TRBD2 (6 bases). Trimming pared 7 bases from V and 3 bases from J, leaving 13 bases between. The CDR3 is 13 amino acids. The germline V gene encodes CDR1 MNHEY and CDR2 SVGAGI.

This chain connects TRBV28 to TRBJ1-1; D might be TRBD1 (5 bases). Trimming took off 5 bases at V and 0 bases at J, with 16 bases between the two ends. Germline CDR1 and CDR2: MDHEN and SYDVKM. The CDR3 runs 16 residues. The CDR3 nucleotides read TGTGCCAGCAGTCGCCTTCTGGGGCACATGAACACTGAAGCTTTCTTT. The encoded protein is CASSRLLGHMNTEAFF.

As concerns this clone: A read error may account for a junction end that differs from germline. The J gene is TRBJ2-5, the V gene TRBV28, with 13 nucleotides matching TRBD2. The CDR3 has 12 amino acids. Germline lookup yields CDR1 MDHEN and CDR2 SYDVKM. The CDR3 sequence is CASRTSGGLGDF. The CDR3 DNA reads as TGTGCCAGCAGGACTAGCGGGGGGCTTGGAGACTTC.

The chain combines TRBV19 with TRBJ1-4; D possibly corresponds to TRBD1 (5 bases). The CDR3 consists of 14 residues. Trimming removed 7 bases at V and 5 bases at J, with 14 bases between. Germline CDR1 is LNHDA and CDR2 is SQIVND (reference sequence). The CDR3 nucleotides read TGTGCCAGTACCGACAGTTCAGGGAATGAAAAACTGTTTTTT. Translating gives CASTDSSGNEKLFF.

V usage is TRBV30 and J usage is TRBJ1-1; D remains unclear. Germline lookup yields CDR1 GTSNPN and CDR2 SVGIG (reference sequence). The CDR3 is made up of 13 amino acids. The V end lost 4 bases, the J end lost 0 bases, and 9 bases lay between the germline ends. CDR3 region: CAWKTTMNTEAFF. For the CDR3, the DNA is TGTGCCTGGAAAACGACAATGAACACTGAAGCTTTCTTT.